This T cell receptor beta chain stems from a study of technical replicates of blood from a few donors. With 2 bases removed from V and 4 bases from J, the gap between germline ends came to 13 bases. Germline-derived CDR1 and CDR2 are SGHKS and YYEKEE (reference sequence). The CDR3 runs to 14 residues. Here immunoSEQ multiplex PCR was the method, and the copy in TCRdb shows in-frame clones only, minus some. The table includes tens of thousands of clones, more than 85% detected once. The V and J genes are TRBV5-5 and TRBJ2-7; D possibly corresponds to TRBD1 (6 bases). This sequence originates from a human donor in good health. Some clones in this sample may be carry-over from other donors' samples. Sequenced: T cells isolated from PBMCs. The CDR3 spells CASSLRTAIYEQYF. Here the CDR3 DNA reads TGTGCCAGCAGCTTAAGGACAGCCATTTACGAGCAGTACTTC.